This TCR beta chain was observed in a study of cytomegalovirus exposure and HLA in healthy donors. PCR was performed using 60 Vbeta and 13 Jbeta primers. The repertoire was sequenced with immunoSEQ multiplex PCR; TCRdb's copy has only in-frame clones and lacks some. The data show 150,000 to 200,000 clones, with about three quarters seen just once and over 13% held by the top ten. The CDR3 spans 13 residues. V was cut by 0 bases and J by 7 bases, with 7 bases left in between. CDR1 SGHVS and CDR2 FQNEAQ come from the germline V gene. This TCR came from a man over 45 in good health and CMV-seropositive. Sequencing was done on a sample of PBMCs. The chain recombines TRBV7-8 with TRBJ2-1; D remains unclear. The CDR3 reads CASSLALRNEQFF. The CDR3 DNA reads TGTGCCAGCAGCTTAGCTCTGAGGAATGAGCAGTTCTTC.